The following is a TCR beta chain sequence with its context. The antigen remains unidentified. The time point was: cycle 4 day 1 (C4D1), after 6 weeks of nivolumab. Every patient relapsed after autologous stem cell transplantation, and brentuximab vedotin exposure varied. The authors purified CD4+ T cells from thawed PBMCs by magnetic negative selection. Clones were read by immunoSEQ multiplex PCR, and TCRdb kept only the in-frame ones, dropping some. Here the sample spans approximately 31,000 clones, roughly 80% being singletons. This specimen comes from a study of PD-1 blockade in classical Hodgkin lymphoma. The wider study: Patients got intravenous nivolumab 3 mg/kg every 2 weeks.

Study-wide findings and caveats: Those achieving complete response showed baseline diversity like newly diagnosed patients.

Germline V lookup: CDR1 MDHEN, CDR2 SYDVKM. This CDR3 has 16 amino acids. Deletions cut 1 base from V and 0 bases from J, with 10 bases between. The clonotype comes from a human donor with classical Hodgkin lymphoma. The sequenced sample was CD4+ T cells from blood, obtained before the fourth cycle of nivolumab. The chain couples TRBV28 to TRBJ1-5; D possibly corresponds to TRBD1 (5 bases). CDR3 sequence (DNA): TGTGCCAGCAGTTTATTTGGGGGGACTAGCAATCAGCCCCAGCATTTT. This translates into CASSLFGGTSNQPQHF.